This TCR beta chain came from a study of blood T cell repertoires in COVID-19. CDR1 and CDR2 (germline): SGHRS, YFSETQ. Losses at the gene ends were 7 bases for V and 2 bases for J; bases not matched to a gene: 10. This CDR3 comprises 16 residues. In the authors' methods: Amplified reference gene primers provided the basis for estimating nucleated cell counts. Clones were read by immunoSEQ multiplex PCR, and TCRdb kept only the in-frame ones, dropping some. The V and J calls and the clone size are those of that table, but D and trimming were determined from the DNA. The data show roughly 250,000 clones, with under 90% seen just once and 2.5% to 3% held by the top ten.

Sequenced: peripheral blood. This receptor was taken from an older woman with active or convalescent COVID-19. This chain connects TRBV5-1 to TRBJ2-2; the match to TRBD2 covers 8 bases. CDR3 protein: CASGSLAGGNTGELFF. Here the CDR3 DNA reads TGCGCCAGCGGATCTTTGGCGGGGGGCAACACCGGGGAGCTGTTTTTT.